This TCR beta chain derives from a study of CD8 T cells in Susac syndrome. The authors reverse transcribed roughly 0.5 to 1 ug RNA with random hexamers. The immunoSEQ assay covered 54 Vbeta and 13 Jbeta segments for CDR3. TCRdb reprocessed the immunoSEQ multiplex PCR reads with MiXCR, giving one entry per CDR3 protein. This table holds more than 150,000 distinct CDR3 sequences, about 94% found once. The patients serving as multiple sclerosis controls were treatment-naive. They had stable or active relapsing-remitting disease and fulfilled revised McDonald criteria. Germline CDR1 KGHSY, CDR2 FQNENV. Losses at the gene ends were 2 bases for V and 4 bases for J; bases not matched to a gene: 4. The CDR3 has 14 amino acids.

This chain joins TRBV16 and TRBJ1-2, with 7 positions matching TRBD1. Sequenced: CD8+ T cells from PBMCs. The sequence came from a human donor with multiple sclerosis. The CDR3 DNA sequence: TGTGCCAGCAGCCAAGACAGGGCCTCCTATGGCTACACCTTC. This encodes CASSQDRASYGYTF.